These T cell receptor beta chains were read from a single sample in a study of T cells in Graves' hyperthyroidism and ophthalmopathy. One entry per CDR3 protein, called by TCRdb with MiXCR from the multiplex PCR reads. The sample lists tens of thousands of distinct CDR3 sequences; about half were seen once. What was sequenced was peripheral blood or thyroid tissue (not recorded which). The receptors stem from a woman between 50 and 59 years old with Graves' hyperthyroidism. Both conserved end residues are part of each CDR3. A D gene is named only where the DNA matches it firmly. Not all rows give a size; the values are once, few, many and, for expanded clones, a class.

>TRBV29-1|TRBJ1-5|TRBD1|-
CSVGDRANQPQHF
TGCAGCGTTGGAGACAGGGCAAATCAGCCCCAGCATTTT
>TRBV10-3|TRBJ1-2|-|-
CAIRAAGGQRGYTF
TGTGCCATCAGGGCCGCAGGCGGCCAGAGAGGCTACACCTTC
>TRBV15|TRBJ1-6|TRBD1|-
CATSGSGQYNSPLHF
TGTGCCACCAGCGGATCGGGACAGTATAATTCACCCCTCCACTTT
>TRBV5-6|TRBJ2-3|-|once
CASSLTSGALWDTQYF
TGCGCCAGCAGCCTGACCTCAGGGGCCCTGTGGGATACGCAGTATTTT
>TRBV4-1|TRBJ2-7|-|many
CASSQPGLDSYEQYF
TGCGCCAGCAGCCAACCGGGCCTAGATAGCTACGAGCAGTACTTC
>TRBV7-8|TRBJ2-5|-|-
CASNSNTHTLQETQYF
TGTGCCAGCAACTCCAACACACACACACTGCAAGAGACCCAGTACTTC
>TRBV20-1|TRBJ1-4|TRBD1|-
CSAPGQADEKLFF
TGCAGTGCGCCGGGACAGGCGGATGAAAAACTGTTTTTT
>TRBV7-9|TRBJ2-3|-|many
CASSSDRRLVTDTQYF
TGTGCCAGCAGCTCAGACAGAAGACTGGTCACAGATACGCAGTATTTT
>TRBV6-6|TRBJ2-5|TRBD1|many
CASSRTGGRETQYF
TGTGCCAGCAGTAGGACAGGGGGGCGGGAGACCCAGTACTTC
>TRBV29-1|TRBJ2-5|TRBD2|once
CSVRGLAGGRQETQYF
TGCAGCGTCAGGGGACTAGCGGGAGGTCGGCAAGAGACCCAGTACTTC
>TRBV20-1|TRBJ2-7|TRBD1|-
CSARPRGHGELYF
TGCAGTGCTAGGCCCAGGGGGCACGGGGAGCTGTACTTC
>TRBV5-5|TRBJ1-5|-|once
CTSSLAGQQPQRF
TGTACCAGCAGCTTGGCCGGACAACAGCCCCAGCGTTTT
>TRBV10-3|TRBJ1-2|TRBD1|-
CAITSGTGQGYGYTF
TGTGCCATCACCTCCGGGACAGGGCAGGGCTATGGCTACACCTTC
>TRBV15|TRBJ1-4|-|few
CATSTTTPGGKLFF
TGTGCCACCAGCACTACGACGCCAGGAGGAAAACTGTTTTTT
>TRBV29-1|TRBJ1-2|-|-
CSVGGTPKNYGYTF
TGCAGCGTTGGGGGGACACCGAAGAACTATGGCTACACCTTC
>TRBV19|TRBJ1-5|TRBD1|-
CASSTGQGGHSYEHF
TGTGCCAGTAGTACCGGACAGGGAGGACATTCCTACGAGCATTTT
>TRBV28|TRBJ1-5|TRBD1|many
CASSLQGEVQPQHF
TGTGCCAGCAGTTTGCAGGGGGAGGTTCAGCCCCAGCATTTT
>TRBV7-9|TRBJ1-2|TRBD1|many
CASSGRRTGGGYTF
TGTGCCAGCAGCGGAAGGAGGACAGGGGGTGGCTACACCTTC
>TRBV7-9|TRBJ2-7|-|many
CASSSSDGGSTYEQYF
TGTGCCAGCAGCTCGTCAGACGGGGGTTCGACCTACGAGCAGTACTTC
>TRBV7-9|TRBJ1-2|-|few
CASSRGPLNYGYTF
TGTGCCAGCAGCAGGGGACCCCTAAACTATGGCTACACCTTC
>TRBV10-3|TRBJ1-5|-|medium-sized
CAISESAAANQPQHF
TGTGCCATCAGTGAGTCGGCGGCAGCCAATCAGCCCCAGCATTTT
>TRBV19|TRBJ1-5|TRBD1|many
CASRTGVGGNQPQHF
TGTGCCAGTAGGACAGGGGTCGGAGGCAATCAGCCCCAGCATTTT
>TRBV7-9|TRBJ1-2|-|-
CASSLGRTVYGYTF
TGTGCCAGCAGCTTAGGTAGGACAGTGTATGGCTACACCTTC
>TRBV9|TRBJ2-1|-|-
CASSVARQPGYNKQSF
TGTGCCAGCAGCGTAGCACGGCAACCCGGATACAATAAGCAGTCCTTC
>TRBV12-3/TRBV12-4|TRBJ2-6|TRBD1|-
CASSFPTGQGSGANVLTF
TGTGCCAGCAGTTTTCCGACGGGACAGGGCTCTGGGGCCAACGTCCTGACTTTC
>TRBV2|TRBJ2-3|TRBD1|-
CASSDGLGQGATDTQYF
TGTGCCAGCAGTGACGGACTCGGACAGGGGGCTACAGATACGCAGTATTTT
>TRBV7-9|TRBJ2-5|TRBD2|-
CASSYTGLAGGARWETQYF
TGTGCCAGCAGCTACACGGGACTAGCGGGAGGAGCGAGGTGGGAGACCCAGTACTTC
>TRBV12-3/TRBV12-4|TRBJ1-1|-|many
CASSLMLYTEAFF
TGTGCCAGCAGTTTAATGTTGTACACTGAAGCTTTCTTT
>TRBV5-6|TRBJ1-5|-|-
CASSPSGTPKPQHF
TGTGCCAGCAGCCCCTCCGGGACACCGAAGCCCCAGCATTTT
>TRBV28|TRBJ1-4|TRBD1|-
CASSTTGAGTEKLLF
TGTGCCAGCAGTACTACAGGGGCTGGAACTGAAAAACTGCTTTTT
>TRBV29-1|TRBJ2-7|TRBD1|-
CSVLAGGFVEQYF
TGCAGCGTTCTGGCAGGGGGCTTTGTCGAGCAGTACTTC
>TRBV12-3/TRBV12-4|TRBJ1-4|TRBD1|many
CASTVDRGVEEKLFF
TGTGCCAGCACCGTTGACAGGGGAGTCGAAGAAAAACTGTTTTTT
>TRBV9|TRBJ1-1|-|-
CASGLAREPAFF
TGTGCCAGCGGCTTAGCCAGGGAGCCAGCTTTCTTT
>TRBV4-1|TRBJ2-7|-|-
CASSVWAGIYEQYF
TGCGCCAGCAGCGTCTGGGCAGGAATCTACGAGCAGTACTTC
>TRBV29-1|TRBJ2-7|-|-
CSVEAGVLGYEQYF
TGCAGCGTTGAAGCGGGAGTACTGGGCTACGAGCAGTACTTC
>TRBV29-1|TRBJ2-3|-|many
CSYEDTIPTDTQYF
TGCAGCTACGAGGACACCATACCCACAGATACGCAGTATTTT
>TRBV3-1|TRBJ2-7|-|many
CASSQGSGSREQYF
TGTGCCAGCAGCCAAGGGTCGGGGTCTCGTGAGCAGTACTTC
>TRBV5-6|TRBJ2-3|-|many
CASSLAYRSTDTQYF
TGTGCCAGCAGCTTGGCCTATCGAAGTACAGATACGCAGTATTTT
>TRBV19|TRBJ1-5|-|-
CASSMGGPQPQHF
TGTGCCAGTAGTATGGGGGGCCCTCAGCCCCAGCATTTT
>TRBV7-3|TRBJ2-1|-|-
CASSRTGTSSYNEQFF
TGTGCCAGCAGCCGTACAGGGACCAGCTCCTACAATGAGCAGTTCTTC
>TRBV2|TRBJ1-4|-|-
CASQSQGRSTNEKLFF
TGTGCCAGCCAGTCGCAGGGGCGGTCAACTAATGAAAAACTGTTTTTT
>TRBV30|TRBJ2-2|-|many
CAWSPVWGAGELFF
TGTGCCTGGAGCCCGGTGTGGGGGGCCGGGGAGCTGTTTTTT
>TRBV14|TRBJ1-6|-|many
CASSPFRQGNSPLHF
TGTGCCAGCAGCCCGTTTCGGCAGGGCAATTCACCCCTCCACTTT
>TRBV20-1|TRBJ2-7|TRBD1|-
CSARDLDRGLYEQYF
TGCAGTGCTAGAGATTTGGACAGGGGGCTTTACGAGCAGTACTTC
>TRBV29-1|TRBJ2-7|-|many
CSVTDIYEQYF
TGCAGCGTGACGGACATCTACGAGCAGTACTTC
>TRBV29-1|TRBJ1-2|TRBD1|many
CSVSRGPYGYTF
TGCAGCGTCTCTAGGGGGCCCTATGGCTACACCTTC
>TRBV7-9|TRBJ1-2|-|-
CASSLRGVGYTF
TGTGCCAGCAGCCTCCGGGGGGTTGGCTACACCTTC
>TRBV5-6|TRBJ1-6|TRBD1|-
CASSLGQGVYSPLHF
TGTGCCAGCAGCTTGGGACAGGGGGTATATTCACCCCTCCACTTT
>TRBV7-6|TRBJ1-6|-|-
CASSSPVRGVHSPLHF
TGTGCCAGCAGCTCACCCGTACGGGGGGTCCATTCACCCCTCCACTTT
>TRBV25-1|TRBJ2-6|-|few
CASRANGANVLTF
TGTGCCAGCAGGGCGAATGGGGCCAACGTCCTGACTTTC
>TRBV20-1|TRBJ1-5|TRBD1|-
CSATGQGNQPQHF
TGCAGTGCGACGGGACAGGGAAACCAGCCCCAGCATTTT
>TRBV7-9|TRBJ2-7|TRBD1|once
CASSPSGGAYEQYF
TGTGCCAGCAGCCCCTCAGGGGGCGCGTACGAGCAGTACTTC
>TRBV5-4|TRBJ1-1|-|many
CASSLESGRRNTEAFF
TGTGCCAGCAGCTTGGAGTCTGGACGGCGGAACACTGAAGCTTTCTTT
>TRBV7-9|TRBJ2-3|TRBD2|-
CASSSSRGSGTTRGTDTQYF
TGTGCCAGCAGTTCCTCCCGGGGTAGCGGGACGACCAGGGGCACAGATACGCAGTATTTT
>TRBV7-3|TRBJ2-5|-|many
CASSLEGWGGETQYF
TGTGCCAGCAGCCTCGAGGGTTGGGGAGGAGAGACCCAGTACTTC